This entry features one TCR beta chain sequence. What it binds is not known. This specimen comes from a study of post-analysis software for immune sequencing data. Germline V gives CDR1 SGHRS, CDR2 YFSETQ. V was trimmed by 5 bases and J by 0 bases, leaving 11 bases between them. CDR3 length equals 14 residues. Whole-study findings and limits: Patients had higher frequencies than controls of roughly 5 TRBV segments, including TRBV5-6, TRBV5-1 and TRBV20-1.

cDNA libraries for TCR beta contained unique molecular identifiers. TCRdb itself ran the PCR reads through MiXCR, one entry per CDR3 protein. Of some 690,000 distinct CDR3 sequences in the sample, 59% are singletons; the top ten hold 11%. The chain recombines TRBV5-1 with TRBJ1-1, with D perhaps matching TRBD1 (5 bases). The sequenced sample consisted of blood. The receptor comes from a girl aged 2-9 years with multiple sclerosis. The CDR3 loop reads CASREGTVNTEAFF. CDR3 DNA sequence: TGCGCCAGCAGAGAGGGGACCGTGAACACTGAAGCTTTCTTT.